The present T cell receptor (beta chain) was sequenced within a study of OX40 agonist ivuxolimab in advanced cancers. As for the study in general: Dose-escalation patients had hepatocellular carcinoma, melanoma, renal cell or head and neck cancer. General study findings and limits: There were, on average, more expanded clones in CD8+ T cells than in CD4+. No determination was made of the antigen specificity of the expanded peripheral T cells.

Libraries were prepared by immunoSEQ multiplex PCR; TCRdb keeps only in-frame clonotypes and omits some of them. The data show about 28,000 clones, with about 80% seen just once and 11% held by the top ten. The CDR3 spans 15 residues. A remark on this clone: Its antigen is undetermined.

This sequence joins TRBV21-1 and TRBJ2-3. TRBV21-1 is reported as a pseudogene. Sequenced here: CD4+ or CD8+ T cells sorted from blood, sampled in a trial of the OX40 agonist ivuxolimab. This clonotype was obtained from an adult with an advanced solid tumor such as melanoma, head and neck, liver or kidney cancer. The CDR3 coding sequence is TGTGCCAGCAGTCCGGGCGTGACGGCCCAAGATACGCAGTATTTT. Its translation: CASSPGVTAQDTQYF.